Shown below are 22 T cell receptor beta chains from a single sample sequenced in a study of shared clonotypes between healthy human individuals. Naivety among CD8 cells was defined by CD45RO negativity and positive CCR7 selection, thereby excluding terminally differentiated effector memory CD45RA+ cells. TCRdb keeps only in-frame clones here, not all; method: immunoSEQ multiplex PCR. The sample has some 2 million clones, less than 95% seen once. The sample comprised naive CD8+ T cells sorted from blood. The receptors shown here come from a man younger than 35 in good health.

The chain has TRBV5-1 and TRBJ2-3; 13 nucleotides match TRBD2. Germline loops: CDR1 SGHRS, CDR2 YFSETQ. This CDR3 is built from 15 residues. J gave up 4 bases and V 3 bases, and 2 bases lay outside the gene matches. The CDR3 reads CASSWGTSGADTQYF. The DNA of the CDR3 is TGCGCCAGCAGCTGGGGGACTAGCGGGGCAGATACGCAGTATTTT.

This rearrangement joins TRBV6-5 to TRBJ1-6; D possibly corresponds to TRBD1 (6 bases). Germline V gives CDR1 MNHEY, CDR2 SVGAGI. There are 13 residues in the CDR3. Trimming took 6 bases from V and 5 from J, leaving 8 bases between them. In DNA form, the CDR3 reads TGTGCCAGCAGGCAGGGGAATAATTCACCCCTCCACTTT. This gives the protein CASRQGNNSPLHF.

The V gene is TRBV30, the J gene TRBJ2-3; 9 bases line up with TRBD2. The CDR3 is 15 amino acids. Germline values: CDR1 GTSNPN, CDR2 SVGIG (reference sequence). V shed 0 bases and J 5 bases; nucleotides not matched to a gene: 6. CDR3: CAWSVGGGGEDTQYF. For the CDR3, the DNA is TGTGCCTGGAGTGTTGGCGGGGGGGGCGAAGATACGCAGTATTTT.

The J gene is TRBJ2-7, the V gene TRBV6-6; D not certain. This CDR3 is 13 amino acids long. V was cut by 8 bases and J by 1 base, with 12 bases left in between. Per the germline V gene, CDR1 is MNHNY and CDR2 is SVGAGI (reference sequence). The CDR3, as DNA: TGTGCCAGCCGGACGCAGTATTCCTACGAGCAGTACTTC. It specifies CASRTQYSYEQYF.

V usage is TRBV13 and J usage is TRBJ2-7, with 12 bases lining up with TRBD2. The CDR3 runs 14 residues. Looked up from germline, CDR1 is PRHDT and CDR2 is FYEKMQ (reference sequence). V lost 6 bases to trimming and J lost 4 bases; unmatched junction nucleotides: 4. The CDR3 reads CASRLAGGVYEQYF. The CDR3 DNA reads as TGTGCCAGCAGACTAGCGGGAGGTGTATACGAGCAGTACTTC.

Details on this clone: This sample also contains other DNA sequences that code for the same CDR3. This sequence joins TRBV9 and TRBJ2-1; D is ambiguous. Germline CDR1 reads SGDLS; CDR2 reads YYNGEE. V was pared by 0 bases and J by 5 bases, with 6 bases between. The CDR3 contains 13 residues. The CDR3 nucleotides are TGTGCCAGCAGCGTAGGCAGCAACAATGAGCAGTTCTTC. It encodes CASSVGSNNEQFF.

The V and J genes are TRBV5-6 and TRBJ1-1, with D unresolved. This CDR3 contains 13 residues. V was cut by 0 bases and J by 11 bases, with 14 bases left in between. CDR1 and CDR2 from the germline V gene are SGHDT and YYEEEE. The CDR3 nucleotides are TGTGCCAGCAGCTTGGGTGCAGGCGGTGAGGCTTTCTTT. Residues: CASSLGAGGEAFF.

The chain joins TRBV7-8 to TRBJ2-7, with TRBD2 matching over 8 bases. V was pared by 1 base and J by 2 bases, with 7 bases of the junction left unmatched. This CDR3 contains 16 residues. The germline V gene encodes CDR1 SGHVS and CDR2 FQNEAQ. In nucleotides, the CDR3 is TGTGCCAGCAGCTTAGTGGTAGCGGGACCTACCTACGAGCAGTACTTC. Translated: CASSLVVAGPTYEQYF. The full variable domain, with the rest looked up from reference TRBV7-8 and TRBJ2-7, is GAGVSQSPRYKVAKRGQDVALRCDPISGHVSLFWYQQALGQGPEFLTYFQNEAQLDKSGLPSDRFFAERPEGSVSTLKIQRTQQEDSAVYLCASSLVVAGPTYEQYFGPGTRLTVT.

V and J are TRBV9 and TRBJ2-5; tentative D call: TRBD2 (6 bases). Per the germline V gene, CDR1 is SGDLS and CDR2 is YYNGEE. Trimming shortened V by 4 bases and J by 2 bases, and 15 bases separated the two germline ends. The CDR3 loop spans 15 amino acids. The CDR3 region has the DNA TGTGCCAGCAGCCCCACCATAGCGGCACAAGAGACCCAGTACTTC. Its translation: CASSPTIAAQETQYF.

The CDR3 here is CASSRDGNEKLFF. CDR3 sequence (DNA): TGTGCCAGCAGCAGGGACGGGAATGAAAAACTGTTTTTT. The chain recombines TRBV5-4 with TRBJ1-4; the D gene is possibly TRBD1 (5 bases). Germline values: CDR1 SGHNT, CDR2 YYREEE (reference sequence). This CDR3 contains 13 residues. V gave up 4 bases and J gave up 5 bases, with 9 bases separating them.

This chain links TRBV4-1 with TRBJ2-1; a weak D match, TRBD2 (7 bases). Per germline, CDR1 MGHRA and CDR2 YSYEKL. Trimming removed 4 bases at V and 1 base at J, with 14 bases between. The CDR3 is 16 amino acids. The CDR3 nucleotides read TGCGCCAGCAGCCGAACGGCGGGGGCATCCTACAATGAGCAGTTCTTC. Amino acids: CASSRTAGASYNEQFF.

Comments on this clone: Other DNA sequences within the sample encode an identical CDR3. The CDR3 protein is CASSETGNTEAFF. The CDR3 DNA reads TGTGCCAGCAGCGAAACAGGGAACACTGAAGCTTTCTTT. The V gene is TRBV9, the J gene TRBJ1-1, with D possibly TRBD1 on 5 matching bases. Deletions cut 3 bases from V and 1 base from J, with 7 bases between. CDR1 SGDLS and CDR2 YYNGEE come from the germline V gene. The CDR3 has 13 residues.

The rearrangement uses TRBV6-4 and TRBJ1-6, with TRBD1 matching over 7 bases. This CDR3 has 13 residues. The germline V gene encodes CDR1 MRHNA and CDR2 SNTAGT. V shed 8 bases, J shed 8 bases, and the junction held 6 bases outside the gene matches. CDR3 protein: CASGQDLDSPLHF. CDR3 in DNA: TGTGCCAGCGGACAGGATTTAGATTCACCCCTCCACTTT.

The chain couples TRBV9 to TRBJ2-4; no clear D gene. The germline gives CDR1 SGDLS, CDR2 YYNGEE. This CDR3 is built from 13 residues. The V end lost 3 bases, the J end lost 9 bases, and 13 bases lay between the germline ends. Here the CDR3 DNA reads TGTGCCAGCAGCGAGACTGCTCAAGGCATTCAGTACTTC. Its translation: CASSETAQGIQYF. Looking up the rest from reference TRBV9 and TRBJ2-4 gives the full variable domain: DSGVTQTPKHLITATGQRVTLRCSPRSGDLSVYWYQQSLDQGLQFLIQYYNGEERAKGNILERFSAQQFPDLHSELNLSSLELGDSALYFCASSETAQGIQYFGAGTRLSVL.

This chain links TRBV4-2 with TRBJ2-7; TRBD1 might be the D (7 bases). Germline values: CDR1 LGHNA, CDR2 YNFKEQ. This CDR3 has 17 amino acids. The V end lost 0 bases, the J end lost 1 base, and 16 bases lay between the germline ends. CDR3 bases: TGTGCCAGCAGCCAAGATGGGTGGCAGGGGGGATCCTACGAGCAGTACTTC. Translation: CASSQDGWQGGSYEQYF.

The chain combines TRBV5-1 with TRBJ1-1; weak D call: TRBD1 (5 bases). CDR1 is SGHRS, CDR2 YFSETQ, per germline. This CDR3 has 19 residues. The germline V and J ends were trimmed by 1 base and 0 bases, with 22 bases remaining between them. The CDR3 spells CASSLLRGTPTPLNTEAFF. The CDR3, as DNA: TGCGCCAGCAGCTTGTTAAGGGGCACTCCTACCCCCCTGAACACTGAAGCTTTCTTT.

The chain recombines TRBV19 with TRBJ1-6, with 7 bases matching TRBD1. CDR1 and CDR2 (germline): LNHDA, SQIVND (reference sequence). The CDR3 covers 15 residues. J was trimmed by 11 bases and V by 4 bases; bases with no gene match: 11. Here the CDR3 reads CASSTTGAVEAPLHF. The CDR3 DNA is TGTGCCAGTAGTACAACAGGGGCAGTTGAAGCACCCCTCCACTTT.

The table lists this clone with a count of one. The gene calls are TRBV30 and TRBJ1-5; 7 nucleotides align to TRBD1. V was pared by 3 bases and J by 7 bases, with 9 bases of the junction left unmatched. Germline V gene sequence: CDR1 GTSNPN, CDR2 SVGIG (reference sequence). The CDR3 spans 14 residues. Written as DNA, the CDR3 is TGTGCCTGGAGCACGACAGGGCAGGGACAGCCCCAGCATTTT. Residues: CAWSTTGQGQPQHF.

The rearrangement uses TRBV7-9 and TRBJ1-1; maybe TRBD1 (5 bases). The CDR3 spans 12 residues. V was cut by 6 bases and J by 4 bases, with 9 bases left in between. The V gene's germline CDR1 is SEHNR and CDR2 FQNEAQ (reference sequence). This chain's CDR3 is CASRNQGTEAFF. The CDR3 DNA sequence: TGTGCCAGCAGGAACCAGGGCACTGAAGCTTTCTTT.

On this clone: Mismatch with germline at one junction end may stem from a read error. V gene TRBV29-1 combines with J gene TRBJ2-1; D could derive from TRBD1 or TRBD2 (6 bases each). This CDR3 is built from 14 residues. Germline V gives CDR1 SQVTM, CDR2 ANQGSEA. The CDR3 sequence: CSGERGQSGNEQFF. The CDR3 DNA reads TGCAGCGGTGAACGGGGGCAATCAGGGAATGAGCAGTTCTTC.

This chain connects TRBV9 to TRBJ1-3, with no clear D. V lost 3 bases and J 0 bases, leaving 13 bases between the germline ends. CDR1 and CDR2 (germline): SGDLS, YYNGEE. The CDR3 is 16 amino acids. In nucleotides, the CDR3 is TGTGCCAGCAGCGAGTTTATGGAAAGCTCTGGAAACACCATATATTTT. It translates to CASSEFMESSGNTIYF.

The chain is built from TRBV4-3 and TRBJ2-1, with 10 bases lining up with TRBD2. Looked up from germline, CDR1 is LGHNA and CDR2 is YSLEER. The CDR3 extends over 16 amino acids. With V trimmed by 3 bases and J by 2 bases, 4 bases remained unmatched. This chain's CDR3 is CASSHGTSAAYNEQFF. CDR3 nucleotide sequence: TGCGCCAGCAGCCACGGGACTAGCGCCGCCTACAATGAGCAGTTCTTC.